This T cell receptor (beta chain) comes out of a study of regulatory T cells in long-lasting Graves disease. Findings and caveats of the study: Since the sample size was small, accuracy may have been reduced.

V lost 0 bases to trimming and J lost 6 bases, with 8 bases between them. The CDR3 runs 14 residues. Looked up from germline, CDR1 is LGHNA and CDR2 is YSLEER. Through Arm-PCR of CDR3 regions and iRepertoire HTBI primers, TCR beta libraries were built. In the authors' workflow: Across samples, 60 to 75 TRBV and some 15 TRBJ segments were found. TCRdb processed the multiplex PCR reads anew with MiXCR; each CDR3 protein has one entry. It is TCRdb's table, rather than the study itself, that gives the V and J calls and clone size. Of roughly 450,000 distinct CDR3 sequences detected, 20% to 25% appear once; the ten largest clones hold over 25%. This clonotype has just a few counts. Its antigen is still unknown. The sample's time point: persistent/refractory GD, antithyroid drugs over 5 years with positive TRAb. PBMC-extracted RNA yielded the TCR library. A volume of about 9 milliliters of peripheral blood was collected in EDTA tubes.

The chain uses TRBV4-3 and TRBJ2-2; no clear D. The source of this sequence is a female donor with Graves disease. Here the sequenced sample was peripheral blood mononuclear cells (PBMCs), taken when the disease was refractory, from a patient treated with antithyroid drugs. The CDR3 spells CASSQDLRAGELFF. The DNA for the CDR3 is TGCGCCAGCAGCCAAGATCTCAGAGCCGGGGAGCTGTTTTTT.